The present T cell receptor (beta chain) was sequenced within a study of T cells after yellow fever vaccination. Study information: Some fractions had low cell numbers, and these were prepared with SMART-Seq v4 Ultra Low Input. Study-wide findings and caveats: Subsequent to the booster, the majority of primary-vaccination clones reappeared (roughly 96% CD4, 88% CD8).

TCRdb fed the 5' RACE reads into MiXCR, producing one record per CDR3 protein. Of around 610,000 distinct CDR3 sequences listed, around an eighth were seen once; the top ten hold about 14%. With V trimmed by 5 bases and J by 2 bases, 6 bases remained unmatched. The CDR3 runs to 15 residues. Germline CDR1 SGHTA, CDR2 FQGNSA. This clonotype has more than one count but fewer than ten. What it binds is not known. The clonotype comes from a man younger than 40 who received the YFV17D yellow fever vaccine. The chain joins TRBV7-2 to TRBJ2-7; TRBD1 matches 10 bases. This specimen was PBMCs, taken on the day of the yellow fever booster vaccination. In nucleotides, the CDR3 is TGTGCCAGCAGCGTAAGAGGACAGGGGGCCTACGAGCAGTACTTC. Translation: CASSVRGQGAYEQYF.